This TCR beta chain derives from a study of Graves' ophthalmopathy and Graves' hyperthyroidism. RNA served as the template for amplifying TCR beta CDR3 regions. Second-round multiplex PCR followed a first-round RT-PCR using HTBI primers. TCRdb fed the multiplex PCR reads into MiXCR, producing one record per CDR3 protein. The sample lists 350,000 to 450,000 distinct CDR3 sequences, around 16% occurring once. The germline V gene has CDR1 LNHNV and CDR2 YYDKDF (reference sequence). Trimming left V 0 bases short and J 4 bases short, with 12 bases between. CDR3 length: 15 amino acids. Sequencing was performed on peripheral blood. This chain joins TRBV15 and TRBJ1-1, with a tentative D call TRBD1 (5 bases). The clonotype was recovered from a young woman with Graves' ophthalmopathy. The DNA of the CDR3 is TGTGCCACCAGCAGAGATGGGGGGATTGGCACTGAAGCTTTCTTT. The encoded protein is CATSRDGGIGTEAFF.